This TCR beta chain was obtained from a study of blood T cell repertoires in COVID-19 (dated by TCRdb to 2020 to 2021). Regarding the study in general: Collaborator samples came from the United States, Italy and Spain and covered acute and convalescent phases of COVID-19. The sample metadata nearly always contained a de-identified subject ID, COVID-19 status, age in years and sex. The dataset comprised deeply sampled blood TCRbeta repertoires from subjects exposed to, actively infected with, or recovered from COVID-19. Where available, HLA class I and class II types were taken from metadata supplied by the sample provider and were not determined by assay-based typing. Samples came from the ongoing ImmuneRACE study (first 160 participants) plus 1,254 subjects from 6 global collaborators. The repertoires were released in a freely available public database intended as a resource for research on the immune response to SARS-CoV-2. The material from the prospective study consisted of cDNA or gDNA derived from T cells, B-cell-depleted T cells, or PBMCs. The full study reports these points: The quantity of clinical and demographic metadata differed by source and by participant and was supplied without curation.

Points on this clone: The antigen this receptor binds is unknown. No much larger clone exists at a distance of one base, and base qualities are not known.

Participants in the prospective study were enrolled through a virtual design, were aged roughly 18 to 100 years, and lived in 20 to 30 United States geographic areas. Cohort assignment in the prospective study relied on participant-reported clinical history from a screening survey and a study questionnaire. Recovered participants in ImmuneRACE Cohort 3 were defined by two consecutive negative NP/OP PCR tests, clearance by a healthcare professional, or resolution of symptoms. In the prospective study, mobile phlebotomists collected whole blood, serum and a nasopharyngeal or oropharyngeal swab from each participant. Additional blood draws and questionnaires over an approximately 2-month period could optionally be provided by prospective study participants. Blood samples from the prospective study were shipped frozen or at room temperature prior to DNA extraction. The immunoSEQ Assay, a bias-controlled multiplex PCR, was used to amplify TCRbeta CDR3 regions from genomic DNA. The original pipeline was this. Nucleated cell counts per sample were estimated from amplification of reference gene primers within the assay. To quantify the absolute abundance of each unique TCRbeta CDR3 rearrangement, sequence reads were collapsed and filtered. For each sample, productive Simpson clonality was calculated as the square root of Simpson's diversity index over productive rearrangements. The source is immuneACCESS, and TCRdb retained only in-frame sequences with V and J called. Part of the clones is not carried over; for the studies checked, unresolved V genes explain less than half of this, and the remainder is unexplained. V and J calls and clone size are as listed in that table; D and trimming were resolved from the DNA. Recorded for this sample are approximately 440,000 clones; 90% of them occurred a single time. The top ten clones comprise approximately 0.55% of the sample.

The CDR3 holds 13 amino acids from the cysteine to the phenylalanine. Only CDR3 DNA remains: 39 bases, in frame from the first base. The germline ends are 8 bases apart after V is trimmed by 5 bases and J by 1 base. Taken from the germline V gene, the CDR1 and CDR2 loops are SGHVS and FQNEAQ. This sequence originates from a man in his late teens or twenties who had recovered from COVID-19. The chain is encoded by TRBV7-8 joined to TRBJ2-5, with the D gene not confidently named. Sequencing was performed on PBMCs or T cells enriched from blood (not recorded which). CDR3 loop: CASSPPRQETQYF. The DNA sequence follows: TGTGCCAGCAGCCCCCCCCGCCAAGAGACCCAGTACTTC.